This TCR beta chain was identified during a study of response to subunit inactivated influenza vaccine. TCRdb itself ran the RT-PCR reads through MiXCR, one entry per CDR3 protein. This sample yields some 850,000 distinct CDR3 sequences, of which approximately 18% are seen a single time; around 9.9% belongs to the top ten. This CDR3 region has 15 residues. The germline V and J ends were trimmed by 4 bases and 2 bases, with 15 bases remaining between them. The germline CDR1 and CDR2 sequences are SGDLS and YYNGEE. This material consisted of PBMCs from blood, taken approximately 5 days after vaccination. The TCR sequence derives from a middle-aged man who received an inactivated influenza vaccine. J is TRBJ2-5 and V is TRBV9; the D is unclear. DNA of the CDR3: TGTGCCAGCAGCAATGGCGCAGTCCTACAAGAGACCCAGTACTTC. Protein sequence: CASSNGAVLQETQYF.